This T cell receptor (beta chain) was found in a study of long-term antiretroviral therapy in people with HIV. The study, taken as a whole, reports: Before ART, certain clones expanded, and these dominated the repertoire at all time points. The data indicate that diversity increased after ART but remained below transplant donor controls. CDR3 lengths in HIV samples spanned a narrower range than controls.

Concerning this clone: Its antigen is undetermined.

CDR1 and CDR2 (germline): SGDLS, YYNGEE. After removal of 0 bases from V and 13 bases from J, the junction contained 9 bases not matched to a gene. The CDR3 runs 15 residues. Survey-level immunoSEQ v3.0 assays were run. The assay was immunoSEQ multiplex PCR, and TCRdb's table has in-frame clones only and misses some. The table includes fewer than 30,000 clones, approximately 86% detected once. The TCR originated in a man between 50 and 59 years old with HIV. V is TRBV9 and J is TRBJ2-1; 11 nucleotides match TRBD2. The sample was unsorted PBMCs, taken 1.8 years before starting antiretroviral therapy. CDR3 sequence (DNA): TGTGCCAGCAGCGTAGAATTACTAGCGGGGGCTAATCAGTTCTTC. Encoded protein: CASSVELLAGANQFF.